This T cell receptor beta chain stems from a study of blood T cell repertoires in COVID-19. Across the study: There were acute and convalescent COVID-19 samples, and they came from the United States, Italy and Spain. Sources were T cells, B-cell-depleted T cells, or PBMCs; the material itself was cDNA or gDNA.

Authors' processing steps: Estimation of nucleated cell counts relied on the amplification of reference gene primers. Data came from immunoSEQ multiplex PCR; TCRdb stores just in-frame clones and leaves some out. The V and J calls and clone size were taken over from that table, and D and trimming were inferred from the DNA. The sample carries 90,000 to 120,000 clones, roughly nine tenths recorded once. Germline values: CDR1 SGHTA, CDR2 FQGNSA. J was trimmed by 5 bases and V by 5 bases; bases with no gene match: 8. The CDR3 is 14 amino acids. The source is a middle-aged man with active or convalescent COVID-19. The sequencing input was peripheral blood. The V call is TRBV7-2, the J call TRBJ2-7, with 8 bases matching TRBD2. CDR3 region: CASSGGRSPHEQYF. The CDR3 nucleotides are TGTGCCAGCAGCGGCGGGAGGAGTCCCCACGAGCAGTACTTC.